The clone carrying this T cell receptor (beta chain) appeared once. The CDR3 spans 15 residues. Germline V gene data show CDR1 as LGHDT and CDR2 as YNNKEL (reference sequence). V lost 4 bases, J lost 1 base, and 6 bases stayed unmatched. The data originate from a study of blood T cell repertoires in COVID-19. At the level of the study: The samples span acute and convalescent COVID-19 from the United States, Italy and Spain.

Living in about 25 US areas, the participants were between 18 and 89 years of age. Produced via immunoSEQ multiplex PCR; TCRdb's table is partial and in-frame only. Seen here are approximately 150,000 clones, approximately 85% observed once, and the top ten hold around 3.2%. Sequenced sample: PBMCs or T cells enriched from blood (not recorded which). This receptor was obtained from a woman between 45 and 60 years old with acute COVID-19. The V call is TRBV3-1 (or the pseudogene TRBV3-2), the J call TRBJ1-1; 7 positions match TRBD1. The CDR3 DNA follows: TGTGCCAGCAGCCCCCGACAGGGATGGAACACTGAAGCTTTCTTT. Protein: CASSPRQGWNTEAFF.